The 2 T cell receptor beta chains presented below share a single source sample, sequenced in a study of shared clonotypes between healthy human individuals. CD45RO negativity and positive selection for CCR7 defined naive CD8 cells, a population that excluded terminally differentiated effector memory CD45RA+ cells. Generated by immunoSEQ multiplex PCR, the TCRdb table keeps only in-frame clones and is missing some. The data contain around 1.9 million clones, 80% to 95% of them seen just once; the ten biggest clones take up more than 1.5%. Sequenced input: naive CD8+ T cells from PBMCs. The receptors originated from a man younger than 35 in good health. Some clones in this sample may be carry-over from other donors' samples.

Remarks on this clone: This specimen includes other DNA sequences encoding the same CDR3. The chain joins TRBV5-1 to TRBJ2-7, with TRBD1 matching over 10 bases. V shed 4 bases, J shed 4 bases, and the junction held 8 bases outside the gene matches. This CDR3 is 15 amino acids long. Germline values: CDR1 SGHRS, CDR2 YFSETQ. The CDR3 protein is CASSLTRDRGYEQYF. CDR3 DNA: TGCGCCAGCAGCCTGACCAGGGACAGGGGTTACGAGCAGTACTTC.

The chain carries TRBV27 and TRBJ1-4; 7 bases map to TRBD1. V lost 5 bases to trimming and J lost 5 bases; unmatched junction nucleotides: 8. The CDR3 has 15 residues. CDR1 is MNHEY and CDR2 is SMNVEV in the germline V gene (reference sequence). CDR3 nucleotides: TGTGCCAGCAGTCCAATTGGACAGGAGAATGAAAAACTGTTTTTT. Amino acid sequence: CASSPIGQENEKLFF.